The rows below give T cell receptor beta chains drawn from one sample of a study of shared clonotypes between healthy human individuals. Libraries were prepared by immunoSEQ multiplex PCR; TCRdb keeps only in-frame clonotypes and omits some of them. The sample records 2 million to 3 million clones, around nine tenths being singletons. The sequencing sample was made of naive CD4+ T cells sorted from blood. The receptors were sampled from a man aged 18 to 30 in good health. CDR3s include the opening cysteine and the closing phenylalanine or tryptophan. The order of the fields is clone size, V gene, D gene, J gene, CDR3 protein, CDR3 DNA. D genes are given only for firm matches. Clone size is shown for a subset of rows, as once, few, many or a class of expanded clone.

-	TRBV30	-	TRBJ1-1	CAWSPTGDTLTRTEAFF	TGTGCCTGGAGTCCCACCGGAGACACCCTCACCCGAACTGAAGCTTTCTTT
few	TRBV9	-	TRBJ2-5	CASSVTTNPQETQYF	TGTGCCAGCAGCGTGACGACTAACCCTCAAGAGACCCAGTACTTC
-	TRBV11-2	TRBD1	TRBJ2-6	CASSSAGQGTAGANVLTF	TGTGCCAGCAGCTCGGCAGGACAGGGAACCGCTGGGGCCAACGTCCTGACTTTC
-	TRBV4-1	-	TRBJ2-3	CASSRRSGVRDTQYF	TGCGCCAGCAGCCGTCGCTCGGGGGTGAGAGATACGCAGTATTTT
-	TRBV18	TRBD1	TRBJ1-1	CASSPGTGAEAFF	TGTGCCAGCTCACCCGGGACAGGGGCTGAAGCTTTCTTT
-	TRBV5-1	-	TRBJ1-3	CASSWGYDSSGNTIYF	TGCGCCAGCAGCTGGGGATACGACAGCTCTGGAAACACCATATATTTT
-	TRBV2	-	TRBJ1-2	CASSDWGTNYGYTF	TGTGCCAGCAGTGATTGGGGCACCAACTATGGCTACACCTTC
-	TRBV7-2	-	TRBJ2-5	CASSYQTGGQETQYF	TGTGCCAGCAGCTATCAGACAGGAGGCCAAGAGACCCAGTACTTC
-	TRBV7-6	-	TRBJ2-2	CASSLAGSHGGELFF	TGTGCCAGCAGCTTGGCAGGCAGTCACGGCGGGGAGCTGTTTTTT
-	TRBV5-1	-	TRBJ2-4	CASSQGMSTLAKNIQYF	TGCGCCAGCAGCCAGGGCATGTCGACTCTAGCCAAAAACATTCAGTACTTC
-	TRBV28	TRBD1	TRBJ2-4	CASSSQGAIAKNIQYF	TGTGCCAGCAGTTCCCAGGGGGCTATAGCCAAAAACATTCAGTACTTC
-	TRBV19	TRBD2	TRBJ2-6	CASSITPSGRSGANVLTF	TGTGCCAGTAGTATTACTCCTAGCGGGAGATCAGGGGCCAACGTCCTGACTTTC
-	TRBV7-6	TRBD2	TRBJ2-1	CASSSSGKGSNEQFF	TGTGCCAGCAGCTCAAGCGGGAAGGGATCGAATGAGCAGTTCTTC
-	TRBV9	TRBD1	TRBJ2-7	CASIRGPWEQYF	TGTGCCAGCATCAGGGGGCCTTGGGAGCAGTACTTC
-	TRBV6-6	-	TRBJ2-2	CASSFHGPGTGGELFF	TGTGCCAGCAGTTTCCATGGTCCCGGTACTGGCGGGGAGCTGTTTTTT
-	TRBV6-5	TRBD1	TRBJ1-1	CASSRGRITEAFF	TGTGCCAGCAGCAGGGGGCGAATAACTGAAGCTTTCTTT
-	TRBV18	TRBD1	TRBJ2-3	CASSPGQGLDTQYF	TGTGCCAGCTCACCGGGACAGGGATTAGATACGCAGTATTTT
-	TRBV28	TRBD1	TRBJ1-5	CASSPTGATNQPQHF	TGTGCCAGCAGTCCCACAGGGGCTACTAATCAGCCCCAGCATTTT
-	TRBV6-6	TRBD1	TRBJ1-5	CASSIGDSSHQPQHF	TGTGCCAGCAGTATAGGGGACAGTTCTCATCAGCCCCAGCATTTT
-	TRBV18	-	TRBJ1-3	CASSPPSISGNTIYF	TGTGCCAGCTCACCACCGTCCATCTCTGGAAACACCATATATTTT
-	TRBV7-2	TRBD2	TRBJ2-1	CVSSFRPGLAGHNEQFF	TGTGTCAGCAGCTTTCGACCGGGACTAGCGGGCCACAATGAGCAGTTCTTC
-	TRBV5-1	-	TRBJ2-4	CASTYDGSKNIQYF	TGCGCCAGCACCTACGACGGATCCAAAAACATTCAGTACTTC
-	TRBV30	TRBD1	TRBJ1-6	CAWRRPGQGGINSPLHF	TGTGCCTGGAGGCGACCGGGACAGGGGGGAATTAATTCACCCCTCCACTTT
-	TRBV6-5	TRBD2	TRBJ2-7	CASSSGRSYEQYF	TGTGCCAGCAGCTCCGGGAGGAGCTACGAGCAGTACTTC
-	TRBV30	-	TRBJ1-2	CAWTQGSGYTF	TGTGCCTGGACACAGGGTTCTGGCTACACCTTC
-	TRBV11-2	TRBD1	TRBJ2-5	CASSLGTGGVETQYF	TGTGCCAGCAGCTTAGGGACAGGGGGCGTGGAGACCCAGTACTTC
few	TRBV30	-	TRBJ1-4	CAWSLLTTNEKLFF	TGTGCCTGGAGTTTACTAACAACTAATGAAAAACTGTTTTTT
-	TRBV5-1	-	TRBJ1-1	CASSLRGLENTEAFF	TGCGCCAGCAGCTTGAGGGGGTTGGAGAACACTGAAGCTTTCTTT
-	TRBV30	-	TRBJ1-1	CAGPLGQGSGAFF	TGTGCCGGGCCCCTTGGGCAGGGAAGTGGAGCTTTCTTT
-	TRBV27	TRBD2	TRBJ2-1	CASRTAGLAGGNEQFF	TGTGCCAGCAGAACCGCGGGACTAGCGGGGGGCAATGAGCAGTTCTTC
-	TRBV4-1	-	TRBJ1-3	CASRYQGTPNTIYF	TGCGCCAGCAGATACCAGGGGACGCCAAACACCATATATTTT
-	TRBV12-5	-	TRBJ2-6	CASGSPPRSIGGPGANVLTF	TGTGCTAGTGGTTCCCCCCCCCGGTCTATTGGGGGGCCAGGGGCCAACGTCCTGACTTTC
once	TRBV27	TRBD1	TRBJ1-1	CASRPLQGVNTEAFF	TGTGCCAGCAGACCCCTGCAGGGGGTGAACACTGAAGCTTTCTTT
-	TRBV27	-	TRBJ1-5	CASSPRDGGGPQHF	TGTGCCAGCAGTCCCCGGGACGGGGGTGGGCCCCAGCATTTT
-	TRBV10-3	-	TRBJ2-7	CAISESLVSEQYF	TGTGCCATCAGTGAGTCGTTGGTCAGCGAGCAGTACTTC
-	TRBV18	TRBD1	TRBJ2-1	CASSSDRGQGNEQFF	TGTGCCAGCTCATCCGACAGGGGGCAGGGGAATGAGCAGTTCTTC
-	TRBV7-2	-	TRBJ2-2	CASSLAALVSTGELFF	TGTGCCAGCAGCTTAGCGGCATTAGTGTCGACCGGGGAGCTGTTTTTT
-	TRBV30	-	TRBJ2-1	CAWSVLDRDYNEQFF	TGTGCCTGGAGTGTACTGGACAGAGACTACAATGAGCAGTTCTTC
-	TRBV10-3	-	TRBJ2-3	CAISAWGTDTQYF	TGTGCCATCAGTGCCTGGGGGACAGATACGCAGTATTTT
-	TRBV2	-	TRBJ2-7	CASTPTGTSYEQYF	TGTGCCAGTACCCCGACCGGGACAAGCTACGAGCAGTACTTC